These 18 T cell receptor beta chains were sequenced from one sample in a study of T cells in Graves' hyperthyroidism and ophthalmopathy. Regions amplified from RNA transcripts were the TCR beta CDR3 regions. During a first-round RT-PCR of the TCR CDR3, the HTBI primer set was used. TCRdb processed the multiplex PCR reads anew with MiXCR; each CDR3 protein has one entry. The table records more than 50,000 distinct CDR3 sequences, around half of them present only once. The sequenced sample consisted of blood. The receptors derive from a woman in her thirties with Graves' ophthalmopathy.

The chain combines TRBV19 with TRBJ2-3; D may be TRBD2 (5 bases). V was cut by 4 bases and J by 5 bases, with 7 bases left in between. The CDR3 extends over 12 amino acids. Germline CDR1 and CDR2: LNHDA and SQIVND (reference sequence). The CDR3, as DNA: TGTGCCAGTAGTAGCGCGGGAGATACGCAGTATTTT. Residues: CASSSAGDTQYF.

The CDR3 DNA reads TGTGCCAGCAGCCGGACAGGGGGATTGGGTGAGCAGTACTTC. Amino acid sequence: CASSRTGGLGEQYF. This rearrangement joins TRBV7-2 to TRBJ2-7; TRBD1 agrees at 10 bases. The CDR3 totals 14 residues. V lost 5 bases to trimming and J lost 7 bases; unmatched junction nucleotides: 8. Looked up from germline, CDR1 is SGHTA and CDR2 is FQGNSA. Combining the CDR3 with reference TRBV7-2 and TRBJ2-7 gives the whole variable domain GAGVSQSPSNKVTEKGKDVELRCDPISGHTALYWYRQSLGQGLEFLIYFQGNSAPDKSGLPSDRFSAERTGGSVSTLTIQRTQQEDSAVYLCASSRTGGLGEQYFGPGTRLTVT.

V and J are TRBV20-1 and TRBJ2-1, with 8 bases lining up with TRBD1. The length of the CDR3 is 12 residues. After removal of 6 bases from V and 14 bases from J, the junction contained 12 bases not matched to a gene. Germline lookup yields CDR1 DFQATT and CDR2 SNEGSKA (reference sequence). The CDR3 is CSARRGRGLEFF. The CDR3 region has the DNA TGCAGTGCCCGGAGAGGCAGGGGGCTTGAGTTCTTC.

This clonotype was detected many times. V usage is TRBV19 and J usage is TRBJ1-2; possible D gene TRBD1, 6 bases. The CDR3 consists of 17 residues. Germline V CDR1 and CDR2: LNHDA, SQIVND (reference sequence). Trimming removed 3 bases at V and 8 bases at J, with 25 bases between. CDR3 coding DNA: TGTGCCAGTAGTATTGGGTTCGCGGGGGCGCAACGGGGAGGCTACACCTTC. It is translated as CASSIGFAGAQRGGYTF.

Comments on this clonotype: At one end the junction does not follow the germline gene, possibly because of a read error. The V and J genes are TRBV7-3 and TRBJ2-2; 9 nucleotides match TRBD2. The CDR3 sequence is 16 residues long. Germline V gene sequence: CDR1 SGHTA, CDR2 FQGTGA. CDR3 coding DNA: TGTGCCAGCAGCCCGCAGGTAGCGGGAGCCACCGGGGAGCTGGTTTTT. Protein sequence: CASSPQVAGATGELVF.

On this clonotype: This may be a read error, as it is one base from a much larger clone. The rearrangement links TRBV3-1 to TRBJ1-2; TRBD1 aligns across 8 bases. The CDR3 runs to 12 residues. The germline V gene encodes CDR1 LGHDT and CDR2 YNNKEL (reference sequence). J was trimmed by 6 bases and V by 8 bases; bases with no gene match: 5. CDR3 DNA: TGTGCCAGCGGCAGGGGGCTTAATGGCTACACCTTC. Translated: CASGRGLNGYTF. The whole variable domain, remainder taken from reference TRBV3-1 and TRBJ1-2, is DTAVSQTPKYLVTQMGNDKSIKCEQNLGHDTMYWYKQDSKKFLKIMFSYNNKELIINETVPNRFSPKSPDKAHLNLHINSLELGDSAVYFCASGRGLNGYTFGSGTRLTVV.

This clonotype is classed as medium-sized. This sequence joins TRBV10-3 and TRBJ1-5; the D gene is possibly TRBD1 (5 bases). Germline CDR1 reads ENHRY; CDR2 reads SYGVKD. CDR3 size: 13 residues. Trimming took 5 bases from V and 5 from J, leaving 10 bases between them. Here the CDR3 DNA reads TGTGCCATCAGTAAGACAGATGATCAGCCCCAGCATTTT. It translates to CAISKTDDQPQHF.

In this sample, this clonotype turned up many times. The J gene is TRBJ2-6, the V gene TRBV2; possibly TRBD1 for D (5 bases). V was trimmed by 2 bases and J by 4 bases, leaving 9 bases between them. The CDR3 runs to 15 residues. Germline V lookup: CDR1 SNHLY, CDR2 FYNNEI. This CDR3 reads CASSESGSGANVLTF. The DNA for the CDR3 is TGTGCCAGCAGTGAATCAGGGTCAGGGGCCAACGTCCTGACTTTC.

Concerning this clonotype: The CDR3 does not end in the conserved phenylalanine or tryptophan, so this is likely a read error. CDR3 loop: CANNTGAGRQETQYV. Written as DNA, the CDR3 is TGTGCCAACAACACGGGGGCGGGGCGCCAAGAGACCCAGTACGTC. The chain joins TRBV2 to TRBJ2-5, with D perhaps given as TRBD1 or TRBD2 (6 bases each). Germline CDR1 and CDR2: SNHLY and FYNNEI. V dropped 10 bases and J dropped 1 base, with 19 bases sitting between them. This CDR3 is 15 amino acids long.

Remarks on this clonotype: The junction and the germline gene differ at one end; a read error may be behind it. The chain carries TRBV9 and TRBJ2-1, with D tentatively TRBD1 (6 bases). This CDR3 is 14 amino acids long. CDR1 is SGDLS, CDR2 YYNGEE, per germline. Written as DNA, the CDR3 is TGTACCAGCAGCGTAGTGGGGGCAGACAATGAGCAGTTCTTC. This encodes CTSSVVGADNEQFF.

This clonotype has a count of ten or more. The chain links TRBV4-2 to TRBJ2-3, with 9 bases fitting TRBD2. The CDR3 has 18 residues. Germline V lookup: CDR1 LGHNA, CDR2 YNFKEQ. V shed 2 bases, J shed 4 bases, and the junction held 13 bases outside the gene matches. The CDR3 DNA follows: TGTGCCAGCAGCCAACCGAGGATAGCGGGAGCCATCCCAGATACGCAGTATTTT. It codes for CASSQPRIAGAIPDTQYF.

This clonotype has ten or more counts. Since a much larger clone is just one base distant, this may be a read error. The rearrangement links TRBV9 to TRBJ1-4; the D is unclear. From germline, CDR1 is SGDLS and CDR2 YYNGEE. This CDR3 comprises 15 residues. CDR3: CASSVGSLSGEKLLF. The CDR3 nucleotides are TGTGCCAGCAGCGTAGGATCCCTGAGTGGCGAAAAACTGCTTTTT.

Remarks on this clonotype: This likely comes from a read error, as the CDR3 has no conserved phenylalanine or tryptophan at its end. The DNA is omitted, as the CDR3 cannot be located on it reliably, and the CDR3 follows TCRdb's listing. The chain couples TRBV4-2 to TRBJ1-1. The germline V gene encodes CDR1 LGHNA and CDR2 YNFKEQ. The CDR3 totals 15 residues, both ends included. CDR3 residues: CASSQLGNLNTEAFV.

Comment on this clonotype: Likely a read error: the CDR3 ends without its conserved phenylalanine or tryptophan. No DNA is shown, since the ends of the CDR3 on it are uncertain; the CDR3 is the one TCRdb lists. The chain employs TRBV6-5 and TRBJ1-5. Germline CDR1 and CDR2: MNHEY and SVGAGI. The CDR3 spans 9 amino acids, including both terminal residues. The CDR3 protein is CASSYSGLA.

This clonotype was picked up many times. The rearrangement joins TRBV3-1 to TRBJ2-7; 11 nucleotides align to TRBD2. The CDR3 has 14 residues. After removal of 1 base from V and 7 bases from J, the junction contained 3 bases not matched to a gene. Germline V CDR1 and CDR2: LGHDT, YNNKEL (reference sequence). The CDR3 sequence is CASSQVAGGGEQYF. CDR3 DNA sequence: TGTGCCAGCAGCCAAGTAGCGGGAGGGGGTGAGCAGTACTTC.

This chain links TRBV7-2 with TRBJ2-2; 7 bases map to TRBD1. V trimming: 3 bases; J trimming: 5 bases; junction bases outside the gene matches: 6. From germline, CDR1 is SGHTA and CDR2 FQGNSA. CDR3 length equals 15 residues. Here the CDR3 DNA reads TGTGCCAGCAGCTTTCCGACAGGGTTTACCGGGGAGCTGTTTTTT. This translates into CASSFPTGFTGELFF. Using reference TRBV7-2 and TRBJ2-2 for the parts outside the CDR3, the full variable domain is GAGVSQSPSNKVTEKGKDVELRCDPISGHTALYWYRQSLGQGLEFLIYFQGNSAPDKSGLPSDRFSAERTGGSVSTLTIQRTQQEDSAVYLCASSFPTGFTGELFFGEGSRLTVL.

As regards this clonotype: Without the conserved terminal phenylalanine or tryptophan, this CDR3 likely stems from a read error. Because the CDR3's place on the DNA is in doubt, the DNA is left out and the CDR3 is given as listed by TCRdb. The chain is built from TRBV5-1 and TRBJ2-2; TRBD1, the D gene given by the table, was not confirmed from the DNA. Germline CDR1 is SGHRS and CDR2 is YFSETQ. The CDR3 is 9 residues long, ends included. CDR3 sequence reads: CASSFFSGT.

Regarding this clonotype: Sequence at one end of the junction differs from germline and may be a read error. The gene calls are TRBV15 and TRBJ1-3; TRBD1 is a possible D gene (5 bases). The CDR3 has 16 residues. Germline V gene lookup returns CDR1 LNHNV and CDR2 YYDKDF (reference sequence). This CDR3 reads CVTSSGTDVSGNTIYF. CDR3 DNA: TGTGTCACCAGCAGTGGGACCGACGTCTCCGGAAACACCATATATTTT.